This T cell receptor beta chain was obtained from a study of blood T cell repertoires in COVID-19. Looking at the study overall: PBMCs, B-cell-depleted T cells, or T cells provided the cDNA or gDNA that made up the material.

Which cohort a participant joined came from the clinical history participants gave. The study counted Cohort 3 donors as recovered given two negative PCRs, clearance, or symptom resolution. Germline V gives CDR1 SNHLY, CDR2 FYNNEI. V trimming: 8 bases; J trimming: 1 base; junction bases outside the gene matches: 3. The CDR3 is made up of 15 amino acids. As handled by the study authors: Quantification of nucleated cells was approximated via reference gene primer amplification. The repertoire was sequenced with immunoSEQ multiplex PCR; TCRdb's copy has only in-frame clones and lacks some. The V and J calls and clone size come from that table; D and trimming were worked out from the DNA. The repertoire holds about 220,000 clones, with about four fifths as singletons.

The sequence was obtained from a woman aged 55-75 years who had recovered from COVID-19. The sequenced material came from PBMCs or T cells enriched from blood (not recorded which). V gene TRBV2 combines with J gene TRBJ2-4, with 12 bases aligning to TRBD1. The CDR3 here is CASRDRGLAKNIQYF. In DNA form, the CDR3 reads TGTGCCAGCCGGGACAGGGGGCTGGCCAAAAACATTCAGTACTTC.